This T cell receptor beta chain was found in a study of cytomegalovirus exposure and HLA in healthy donors. Trimming removed 4 bases at V and 1 base at J, with 11 bases between. Germline V gives CDR1 SGHTS, CDR2 YDEGEE. This CDR3 is 14 amino acids long. It was with 60 Vbeta and 13 Jbeta primers that the PCR ran. Data came from immunoSEQ multiplex PCR; TCRdb stores just in-frame clones and leaves some out. The sample includes about 210,000 clones, approximately 77% of them seen just once. This chain joins TRBV5-8 and TRBJ1-1, with D tentatively TRBD1 (5 bases). The receptor was derived from a man aged 35 to 55 in good health and CMV-seropositive. Specimen: PBMCs. The CDR3 bases are TGTGCCAGCAGCCGAAGGGGCCGGAACACTGAAGCTTTCTTT. Translation gives CASSRRGRNTEAFF.